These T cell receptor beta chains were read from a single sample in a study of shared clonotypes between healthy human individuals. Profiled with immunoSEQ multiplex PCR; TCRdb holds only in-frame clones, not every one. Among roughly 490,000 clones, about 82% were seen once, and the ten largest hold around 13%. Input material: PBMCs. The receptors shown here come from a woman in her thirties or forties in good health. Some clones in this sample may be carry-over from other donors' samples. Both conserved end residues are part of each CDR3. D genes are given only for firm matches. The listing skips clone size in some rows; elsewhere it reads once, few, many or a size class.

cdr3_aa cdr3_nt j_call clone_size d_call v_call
CASSLEGVHGYTF TGTGCCAGCAGCTTAGAAGGGGTGCATGGCTACACCTTC TRBJ1-2 NA NA TRBV7-9
CASSPPDRGYDTEAFF TGTGCCAGCTCACCACCCGACAGGGGGTACGACACTGAAGCTTTCTTT TRBJ1-1 NA TRBD1 TRBV18
CASSRTGEAGNTIYF TGTGCCAGCAGTAGGACAGGGGAAGCTGGAAACACCATATATTTT TRBJ1-3 many TRBD1 TRBV6-1
CASSDGLGYTQYF TGTGCCAGCAGTGACGGTCTGGGGTATACGCAGTATTTT TRBJ2-3 NA NA TRBV6-4
CASARLPGGELFF TGCGCCAGCGCCCGGCTCCCCGGCGGAGAGCTGTTTTTT TRBJ2-2 NA NA TRBV4-1
CASTGLYEQYF TGTGCCAGCACAGGTCTCTACGAGCAGTACTTC TRBJ2-7 NA NA TRBV6-1
CASSSGAGGLVETQYF TGCGCCAGCAGCTCGGGTGCGGGAGGATTGGTAGAGACCCAGTACTTC TRBJ2-5 NA TRBD2 TRBV5-1
CASSFRLDYEQYF TGTGCCAGCAGCTTCCGGTTGGACTACGAGCAGTACTTC TRBJ2-7 NA NA TRBV5-5
CASSFVAGTYNEQFF TGCGCCAGCAGCTTCGTAGCGGGAACCTACAATGAGCAGTTCTTC TRBJ2-1 NA TRBD2 TRBV5-1
CASSRAGATNTIYF TGTGCCTCGTCGCGGGCTGGGGCTACAAACACCATATATTTT TRBJ1-3 few NA TRBV30
CASSEMGTGELFF TGTGCCAGCAGTGAAATGGGCACCGGGGAGCTGTTTTTT TRBJ2-2 NA NA TRBV2
CASTSLGRENSNQPQHF TGTGCCAGTACCTCACTGGGCAGGGAAAATAGCAATCAGCCCCAGCATTTT TRBJ1-5 NA NA TRBV19
CASGGQGVWNTEAFF TGTGCCTCGGGCGGGCAGGGGGTGTGGAACACTGAAGCTTTCTTT TRBJ1-1 NA TRBD1 TRBV28
CASSQDSLRELGNEQFF TGCGCCAGCAGCCAAGATAGCTTGCGGGAGTTGGGGAATGAGCAGTTCTTC TRBJ2-1 NA TRBD2 TRBV4-1
CATDGQGALLPQHF TGTGCCACCGACGGACAGGGGGCTTTATTGCCCCAGCATTTT TRBJ1-5 once TRBD1 TRBV19
CASSFTSEVGADEQFF TGTGCCAGCAGCTTTACTTCTGAGGTGGGCGCGGATGAGCAGTTCTTC TRBJ2-1 NA NA TRBV11-1
CASSVQGLAGAQETQYF TGTGCCAGCAGTGTCCAAGGACTAGCGGGAGCCCAAGAGACCCAGTACTTC TRBJ2-5 NA TRBD2 TRBV2